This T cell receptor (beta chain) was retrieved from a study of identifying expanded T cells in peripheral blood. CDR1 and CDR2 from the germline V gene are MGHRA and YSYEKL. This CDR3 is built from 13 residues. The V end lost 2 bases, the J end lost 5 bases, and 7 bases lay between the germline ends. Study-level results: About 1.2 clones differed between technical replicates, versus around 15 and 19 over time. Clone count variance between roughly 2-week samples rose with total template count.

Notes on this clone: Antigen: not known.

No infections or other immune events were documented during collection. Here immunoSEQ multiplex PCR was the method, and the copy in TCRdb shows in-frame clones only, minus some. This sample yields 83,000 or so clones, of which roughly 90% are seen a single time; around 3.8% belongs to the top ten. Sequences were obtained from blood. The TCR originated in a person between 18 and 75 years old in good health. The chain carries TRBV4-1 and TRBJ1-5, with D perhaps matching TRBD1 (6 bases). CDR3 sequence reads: CASSQNRDQPQHF. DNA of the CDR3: TGCGCCAGCAGCCAAAACAGGGATCAGCCCCAGCATTTT.